This T cell receptor (beta chain) was identified during a study of OX40 agonist ivuxolimab in advanced cancers. Study conclusions and caveats: Patients with a partial response at 0.1-3.0 mg/kg had among the lowest clonal expansion.

Profiling relied on immunoSEQ multiplex PCR, and the TCRdb table lists in-frame clones only, not all of them. The table shows over 65,000 clones, with approximately 92% occurring only once. With regard to this clone: What it binds is unknown.

The receptor's source is an adult with an advanced solid tumor such as melanoma, head and neck, liver or kidney cancer. The sequences come from CD4+ or CD8+ T cells sorted from blood, collected in a trial of the OX40 agonist ivuxolimab.

The CDR3 loop reads CAWSRIQETQYF. CDR3 in DNA: TGTGCCTGGAGTCGTATCCAAGAGACCCAGTACTTC. This chain links TRBV30 with TRBJ2-5, with D unresolved. Looked up from germline, CDR1 is GTSNPN and CDR2 is SVGIG (reference sequence). The CDR3 has 12 amino acids. Trimming cost V 2 bases and J 1 base, with 5 bases left between them.